Listed below are T cell receptor beta chains from one sample, sequenced in a study of shared clonotypes between healthy human individuals. Clones were sequenced by immunoSEQ multiplex PCR, and TCRdb holds only the in-frame ones, with some missing. The table shows about 1.5 million clones, with around 95% occurring only once. The sequenced sample was naive CD4+ T cells sorted from blood. The receptors were sampled from a man aged 25 to 45 in good health. CDR3s leave out the opening cysteine and the closing phenylalanine or tryptophan.

>TRBJ1-2|TRBV6-5
ASRDRGDGYT
>TRBJ1-3|TRBV5-1
ASSVSGGDTIY
>TRBJ1-1|TRBV6-6
ASRPFGQGNTEAF
>TRBJ1-2|TRBV28
ASSLAPRQGYGYT
>TRBJ1-3|TRBV7-8
ASSLSSGNTIY
>TRBJ2-7|TRBV7-2
ASSFFYSQSSYEQY
>TRBJ2-3|TRBV11-3
ASIRTGDFTDTQY
>TRBJ2-7|TRBV5-1
ASSYGLAGGDEQY
>TRBJ2-7|TRBV27
ASRRRTSSSYEQY
>TRBJ2-1|TRBV5-4
ASTSGQGAYNEQF
>TRBJ1-5|TRBV19
ASSIGGKGDQPQH
>TRBJ2-1|TRBV7-3
ASSLRGSGRASSLNEQF
>TRBJ2-7|TRBV6-5
ASSYSAGFPYEQY
>TRBJ2-1|TRBV4-3
ASSQDPSNEQF
>TRBJ2-5|TRBV19
ASSIDMTSGRAGKTQY
>TRBJ1-1|TRBV5-1
ASSLAQQGDTEAF
>TRBJ1-4|TRBV6-1
ASSPLTVVNEKLF
>TRBJ1-5|TRBV6-6
ASKGSRQPQH
>TRBJ2-3|TRBV5-1
ASSSIGTGTTDTQY
>TRBJ2-7|TRBV7-3
ASSFGFSYEQY
>TRBJ2-5|TRBV2
ASSPDWGETQY
>TRBJ2-7|TRBV13
ASSVRPPHEQY
>TRBJ1-6|TRBV25-1
ASARQGNSPLH
>TRBJ1-1|TRBV23-1
ASSRHKNTEAF
>TRBJ1-2|TRBV5-5
ASSLGKPIGYT
>TRBJ2-7|TRBV2
ARREDREYEQY
>TRBJ2-1|TRBV9
ASSVELGRNNEQF
>TRBJ1-3|TRBV15
ATSRVAPSSGNTIY
>TRBJ2-7|TRBV29-1
SVQGLAGGPSYEQY
>TRBJ2-1|TRBV7-2
ASSRVTSGRGVNEQF
>TRBJ2-7|TRBV7-2
ASSFQRGQYEQY
>TRBJ1-5|TRBV28
ASRGTGRQPQH
>TRBJ2-7|TRBV28
ASSSRDRSHEQY
>TRBJ2-7|TRBV5-6
ASSSPGTALYEQY
>TRBJ2-3|TRBV29-1
SVSNPDTQY
>TRBJ1-5|TRBV7-9
ASSLAGSNQPQH
>TRBJ1-5|TRBV4-1
ASSQEGSAGTIRNQPQH
>TRBJ2-7|TRBV11-2
ASSLGLGTAVSYEQY
>TRBJ2-1|TRBV4-1
ASSQGLAGSSYNEQF
>TRBJ1-5|TRBV18
ASSLLQDGGQPQH
>TRBJ2-1|TRBV10-1
ASSELGLADYNEQF